The source of this T cell receptor (beta chain) is a study of cytomegalovirus exposure and HLA in healthy donors. Study-wide context: The roughly 100 million unique TCR beta sequences, from roughly 170 million T cells, were found by an earlier analysis. Study observations and caveats: It was 150 to 200 TCR beta chains that were listed as cytomegalovirus-associated. No immune exposure information besides CMV serostatus was available. Analyzed later, association rates of TCRs varied across HLA loci, with DRB1 most and HLA-C fewest.

The CDR3 spans 14 residues. CDR1 MNHNS and CDR2 SASEGT come from the germline V gene. V lost 5 bases to trimming and J lost 4 bases; unmatched junction nucleotides: 5. A word on this clone: Its antigen is as yet unknown.

Use of 60 Vbeta and 13 Jbeta primers characterized the PCR. This table comes from immunoSEQ multiplex PCR, and its TCRdb copy is limited to in-frame clones, with some not included. In the table there are more than 85,000 clones, 76% of which are singletons. The receptor comes from a middle-aged man in good health and CMV-seropositive. V gene TRBV6-1 combines with J gene TRBJ1-5; 7 bases are shared with TRBD1. Sequencing was carried out using PBMCs. CDR3 protein: CASSPGQPNQPQHF. As DNA, the CDR3 is TGTGCCAGCAGTCCGGGACAGCCAAATCAGCCCCAGCATTTT.